A selection of T cell receptor beta chains follows, all from one sample in a study of shared clonotypes between healthy human individuals. TCRdb's table, derived via immunoSEQ multiplex PCR, lists solely in-frame clones and lacks some. Of 2 million to 2.5 million clones listed, approximately 95% are singletons. The specimen sequenced was naive CD8+ T cells sorted from blood. The receptors originated from a man aged 18-30 years in good health. CDR3s include the opening cysteine and the closing phenylalanine or tryptophan. Fields, in order: D gene, J gene, V gene, CDR3 protein. D genes are given only for firm matches.

.	TRBJ2-7	TRBV11-2	CASATGYEQYF
.	TRBJ1-6	TRBV7-9	CASSAPGPSSSPLHF
.	TRBJ1-6	TRBV5-1	CASSLEVGRDIRYSPLHF
.	TRBJ1-1	TRBV4-1	CASSQVVHDTEAFF
.	TRBJ2-2	TRBV27	CASSLAGGGTGELFF
.	TRBJ2-3	TRBV7-9	CASSQIGGTDTQYF
.	TRBJ2-3	TRBV6-5	CASSNGDTQYF
TRBD1	TRBJ2-5	TRBV2	CAIWTGGETQYF
TRBD2	TRBJ2-7	TRBV27	CASRSLAGGLFSYEQYF
.	TRBJ2-7	TRBV7-9	CASSPSGATPYEQYF
TRBD1	TRBJ1-1	TRBV30	CAWMGQGTEAFF
.	TRBJ2-5	TRBV5-1	CASSLALGMEETQYF